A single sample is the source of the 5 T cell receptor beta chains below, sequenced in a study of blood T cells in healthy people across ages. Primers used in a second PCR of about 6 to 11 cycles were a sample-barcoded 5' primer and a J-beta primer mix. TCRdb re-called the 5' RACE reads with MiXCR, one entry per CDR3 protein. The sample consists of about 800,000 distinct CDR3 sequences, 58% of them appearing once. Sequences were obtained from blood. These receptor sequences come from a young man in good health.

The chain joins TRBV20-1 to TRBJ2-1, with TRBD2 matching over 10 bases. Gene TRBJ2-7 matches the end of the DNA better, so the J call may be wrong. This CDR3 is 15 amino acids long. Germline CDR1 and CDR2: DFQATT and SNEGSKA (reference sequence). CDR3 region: CSARRESGRDNEQYF. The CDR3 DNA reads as TGCAGTGCTCGCCGCGAGAGCGGGAGGGACAATGAGCAGTACTTC.

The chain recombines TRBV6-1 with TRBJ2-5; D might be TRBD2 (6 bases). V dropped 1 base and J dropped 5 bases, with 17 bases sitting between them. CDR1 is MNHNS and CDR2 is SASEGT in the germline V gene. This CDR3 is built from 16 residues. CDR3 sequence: CASSEGVRFGGETQYF. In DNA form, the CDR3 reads TGTGCCAGCAGTGAAGGGGTTAGATTTGGAGGGGAGACCCAGTACTTC.

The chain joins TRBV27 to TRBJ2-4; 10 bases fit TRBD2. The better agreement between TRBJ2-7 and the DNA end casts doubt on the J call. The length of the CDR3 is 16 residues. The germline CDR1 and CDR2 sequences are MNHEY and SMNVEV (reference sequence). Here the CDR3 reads CASRRAGGRAGYEQYF. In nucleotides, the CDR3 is TGTGCCAGCAGGCGAGCGGGAGGGCGCGCAGGCTACGAGCAGTACTTC.

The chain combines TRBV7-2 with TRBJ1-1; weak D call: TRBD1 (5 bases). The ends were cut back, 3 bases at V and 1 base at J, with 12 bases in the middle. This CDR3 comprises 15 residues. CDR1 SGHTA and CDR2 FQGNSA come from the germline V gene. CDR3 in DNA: TGTGCCAGCAGCTTTCGAAGTGGGGCGAACACTGAAGCTTTCTTT. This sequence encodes CASSFRSGANTEAFF.

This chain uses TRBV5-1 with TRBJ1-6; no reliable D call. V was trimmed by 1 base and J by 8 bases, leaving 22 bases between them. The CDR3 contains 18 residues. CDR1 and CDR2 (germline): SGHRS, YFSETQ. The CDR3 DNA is TGCGCCAGCAGCTTGAAAGGCCCAGGCGACTCTGTTTATTCACCCCTCCACTTT. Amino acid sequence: CASSLKGPGDSVYSPLHF. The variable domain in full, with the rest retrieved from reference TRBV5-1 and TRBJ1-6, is KAGVTQTPRYLIKTRGQQVTLSCSPISGHRSVSWYQQTPGQGLQFLFEYFSETQRNKGNFPGRFSGRQFSNSRSEMNVSTLELGDSALYLCASSLKGPGDSVYSPLHFGNGTRLTVT.